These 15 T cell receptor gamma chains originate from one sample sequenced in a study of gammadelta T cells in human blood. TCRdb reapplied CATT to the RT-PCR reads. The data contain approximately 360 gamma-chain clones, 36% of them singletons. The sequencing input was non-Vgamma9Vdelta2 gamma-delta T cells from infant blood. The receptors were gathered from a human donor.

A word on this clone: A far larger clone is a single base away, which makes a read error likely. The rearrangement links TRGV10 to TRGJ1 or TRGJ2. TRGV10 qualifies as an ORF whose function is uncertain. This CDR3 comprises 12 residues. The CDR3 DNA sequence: TGTGCTGCGTGGGAACGTCTCTATAAGAAAATCTTT. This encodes CAAWERLYKKIF.

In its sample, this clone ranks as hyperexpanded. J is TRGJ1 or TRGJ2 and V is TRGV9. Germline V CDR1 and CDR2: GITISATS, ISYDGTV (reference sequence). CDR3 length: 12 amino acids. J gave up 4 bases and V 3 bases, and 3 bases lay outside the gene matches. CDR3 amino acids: CALWEPYYKKLF. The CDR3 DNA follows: TGTGCCTTGTGGGAGCCCTATTATAAGAAACTCTTT.

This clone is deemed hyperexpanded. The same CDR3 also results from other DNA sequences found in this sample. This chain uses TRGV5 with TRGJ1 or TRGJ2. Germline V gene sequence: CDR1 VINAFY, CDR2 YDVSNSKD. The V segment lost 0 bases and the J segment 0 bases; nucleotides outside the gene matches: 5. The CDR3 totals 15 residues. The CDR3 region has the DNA TGTGCCACCTGGGACAGGCTTTGGAATTATTATAAGAAACTCTTT. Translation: CATWDRLWNYYKKLF.

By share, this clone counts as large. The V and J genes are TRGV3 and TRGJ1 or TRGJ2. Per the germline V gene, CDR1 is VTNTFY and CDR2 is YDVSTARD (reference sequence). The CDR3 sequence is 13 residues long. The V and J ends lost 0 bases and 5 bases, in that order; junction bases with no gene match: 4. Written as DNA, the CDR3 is TGTGCCACCTGGGACAGGCGGGATTATAAGAAACTCTTT. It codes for CATWDRRDYKKLF.

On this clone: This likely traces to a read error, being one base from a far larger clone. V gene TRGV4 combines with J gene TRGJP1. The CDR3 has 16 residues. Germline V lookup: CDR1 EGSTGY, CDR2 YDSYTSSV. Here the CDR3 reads CATWDGPGTTDWFKIF. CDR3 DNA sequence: TGTGCCACCTGGGATGGGCCCGGGACCACTGATTGGTTCAAGATATTT.

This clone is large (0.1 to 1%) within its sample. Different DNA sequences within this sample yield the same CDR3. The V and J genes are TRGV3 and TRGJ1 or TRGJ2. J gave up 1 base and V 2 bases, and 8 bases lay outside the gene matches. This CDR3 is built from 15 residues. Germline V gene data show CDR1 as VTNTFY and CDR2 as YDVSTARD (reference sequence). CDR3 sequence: CATWDMEFNYYKKLF. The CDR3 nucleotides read TGTGCCACCTGGGACATGGAGTTCAATTATTATAAGAAACTCTTT.

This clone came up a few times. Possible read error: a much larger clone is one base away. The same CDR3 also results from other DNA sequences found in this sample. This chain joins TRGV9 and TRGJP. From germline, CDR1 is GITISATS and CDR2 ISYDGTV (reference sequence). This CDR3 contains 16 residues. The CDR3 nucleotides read TGTGCCTTGTGGGAGGTGCAAGAGCTGGGCAAAAAAATCAAGGTATTT. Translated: CALWEVQELGKKIKVF.

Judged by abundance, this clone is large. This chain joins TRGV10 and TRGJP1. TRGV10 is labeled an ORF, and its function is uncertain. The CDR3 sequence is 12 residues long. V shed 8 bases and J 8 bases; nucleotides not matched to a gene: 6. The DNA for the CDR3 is TGTGCTGCGTGGGTCCCCGGTTGGTTCAAGATATTT. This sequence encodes CAAWVPGWFKIF.

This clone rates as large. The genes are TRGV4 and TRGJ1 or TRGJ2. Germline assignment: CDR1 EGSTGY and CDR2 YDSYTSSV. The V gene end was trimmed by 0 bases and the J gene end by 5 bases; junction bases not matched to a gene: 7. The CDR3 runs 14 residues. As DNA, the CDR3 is TGTGCCACCTGGGATGGGCCCAAGGATTATAAGAAACTCTTT. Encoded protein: CATWDGPKDYKKLF.

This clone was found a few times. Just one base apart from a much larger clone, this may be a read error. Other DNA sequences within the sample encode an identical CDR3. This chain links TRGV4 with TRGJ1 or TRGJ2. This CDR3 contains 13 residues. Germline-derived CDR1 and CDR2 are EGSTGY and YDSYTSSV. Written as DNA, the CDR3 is TGCGCCACCTGGGATGGTGATTATTATAAGAAACTCTTT. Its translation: CATWDGDYYKKLF.

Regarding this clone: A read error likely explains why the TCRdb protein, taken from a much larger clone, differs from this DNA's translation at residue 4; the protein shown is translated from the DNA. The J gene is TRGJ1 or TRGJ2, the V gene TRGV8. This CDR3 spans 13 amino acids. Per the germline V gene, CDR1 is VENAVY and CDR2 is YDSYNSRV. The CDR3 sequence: CATRDTLYYKKLF. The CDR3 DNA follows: TGTGCCACCCGGGATACCCTTTATTATAAGAAACTCTTT.

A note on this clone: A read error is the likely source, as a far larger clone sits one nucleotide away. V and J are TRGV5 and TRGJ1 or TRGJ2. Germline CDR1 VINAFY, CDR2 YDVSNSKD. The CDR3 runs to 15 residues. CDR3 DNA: TGTGCCACCTGGGACAGGCCCCAATTTTATTATAAGAAAATCTTT. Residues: CATWDRPQFYYKKIF.

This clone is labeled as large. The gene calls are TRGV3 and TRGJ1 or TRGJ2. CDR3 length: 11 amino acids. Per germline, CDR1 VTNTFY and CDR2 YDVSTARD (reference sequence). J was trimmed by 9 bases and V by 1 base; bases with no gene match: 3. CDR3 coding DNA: TGTGCCACCTGGGACAGCATTAAGAAACTCTTT. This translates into CATWDSIKKLF.

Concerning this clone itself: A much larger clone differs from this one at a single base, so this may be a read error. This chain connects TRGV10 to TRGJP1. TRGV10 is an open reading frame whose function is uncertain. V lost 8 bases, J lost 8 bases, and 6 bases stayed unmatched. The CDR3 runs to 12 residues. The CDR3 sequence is CAAWVHGWFKIF. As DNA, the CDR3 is TGTGCTGCGTGGGTCCACGGTTGGTTCAAGATATTT.

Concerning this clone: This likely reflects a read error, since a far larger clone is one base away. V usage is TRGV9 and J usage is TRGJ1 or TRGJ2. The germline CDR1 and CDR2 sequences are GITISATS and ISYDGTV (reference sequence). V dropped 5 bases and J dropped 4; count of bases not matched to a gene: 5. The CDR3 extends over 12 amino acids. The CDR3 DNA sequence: TGTGCCTTGTGGGTGCCCTATTATAAGAAACTCTTT. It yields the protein CALWVPYYKKLF.